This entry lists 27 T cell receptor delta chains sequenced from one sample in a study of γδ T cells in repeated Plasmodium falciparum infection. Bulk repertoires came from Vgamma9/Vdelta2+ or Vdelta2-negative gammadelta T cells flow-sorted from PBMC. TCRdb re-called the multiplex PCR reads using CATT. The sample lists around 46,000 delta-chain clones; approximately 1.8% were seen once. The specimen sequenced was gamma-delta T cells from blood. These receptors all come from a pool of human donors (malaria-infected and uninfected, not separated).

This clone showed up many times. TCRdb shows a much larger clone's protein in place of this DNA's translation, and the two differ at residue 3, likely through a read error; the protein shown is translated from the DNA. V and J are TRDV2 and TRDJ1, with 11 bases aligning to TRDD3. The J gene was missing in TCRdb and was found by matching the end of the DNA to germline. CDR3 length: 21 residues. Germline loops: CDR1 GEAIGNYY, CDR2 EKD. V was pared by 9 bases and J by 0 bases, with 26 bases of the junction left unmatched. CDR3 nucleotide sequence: TGTGCCCGTGTTTCCCTAACCGATACTGGGGGATATTTTTCGAACACCGATAAACTCATCTTT. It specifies CARVSLTDTGGYFSNTDKLIF.

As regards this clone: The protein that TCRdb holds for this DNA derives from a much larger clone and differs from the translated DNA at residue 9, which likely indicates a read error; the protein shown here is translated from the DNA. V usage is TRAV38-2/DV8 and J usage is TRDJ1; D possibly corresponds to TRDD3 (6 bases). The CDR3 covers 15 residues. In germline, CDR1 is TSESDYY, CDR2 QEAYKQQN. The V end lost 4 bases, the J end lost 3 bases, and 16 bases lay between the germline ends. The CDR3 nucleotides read TGTGCTTATAGGGGGACGGGGATGATGCCCGATAAACTCATCTTT. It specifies CAYRGTGMMPDKLIF.

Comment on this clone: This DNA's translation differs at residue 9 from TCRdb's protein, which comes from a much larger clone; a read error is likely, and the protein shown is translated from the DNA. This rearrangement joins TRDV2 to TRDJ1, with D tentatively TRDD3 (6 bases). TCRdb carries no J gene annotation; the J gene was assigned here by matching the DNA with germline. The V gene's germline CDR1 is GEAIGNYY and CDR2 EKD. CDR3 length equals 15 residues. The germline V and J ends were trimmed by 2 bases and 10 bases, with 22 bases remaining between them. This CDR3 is CACDNMGGVEKRLIF. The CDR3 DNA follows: TGTGCCTGTGACAACATGGGGGGGGTGGAGAAGAGACTCATCTTT.

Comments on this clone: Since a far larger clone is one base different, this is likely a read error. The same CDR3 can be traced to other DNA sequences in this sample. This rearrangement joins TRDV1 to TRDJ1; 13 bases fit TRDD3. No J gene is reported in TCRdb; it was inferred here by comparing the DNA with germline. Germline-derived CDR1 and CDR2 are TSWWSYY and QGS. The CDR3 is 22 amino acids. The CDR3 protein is CALGEISYLYWGIRSPTDKLIF. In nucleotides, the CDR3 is TGTGCTCTCGGGGAGATTTCCTACTTGTACTGGGGGATACGTTCACCGACCGATAAACTCATCTTT.

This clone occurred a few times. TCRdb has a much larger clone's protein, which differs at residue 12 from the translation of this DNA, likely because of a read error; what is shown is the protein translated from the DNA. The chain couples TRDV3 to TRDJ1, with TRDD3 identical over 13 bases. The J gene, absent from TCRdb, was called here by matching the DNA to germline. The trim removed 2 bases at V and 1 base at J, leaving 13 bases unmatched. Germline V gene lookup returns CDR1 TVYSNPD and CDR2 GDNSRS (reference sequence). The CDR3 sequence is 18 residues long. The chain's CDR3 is CAFGFYWGIRLITDKLIF. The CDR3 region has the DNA TGTGCCTTTGGGTTCTACTGGGGGATACGCCTCATCACCGATAAACTCATCTTT.

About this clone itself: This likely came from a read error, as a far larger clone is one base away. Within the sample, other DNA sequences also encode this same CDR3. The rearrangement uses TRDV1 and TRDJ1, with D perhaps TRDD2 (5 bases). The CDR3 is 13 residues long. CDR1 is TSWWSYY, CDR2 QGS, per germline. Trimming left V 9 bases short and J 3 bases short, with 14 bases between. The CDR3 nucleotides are TGTGCTCTCGGGTCCCCCTTCTCCGATAAACTCATCTTT. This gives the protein CALGSPFSDKLIF.

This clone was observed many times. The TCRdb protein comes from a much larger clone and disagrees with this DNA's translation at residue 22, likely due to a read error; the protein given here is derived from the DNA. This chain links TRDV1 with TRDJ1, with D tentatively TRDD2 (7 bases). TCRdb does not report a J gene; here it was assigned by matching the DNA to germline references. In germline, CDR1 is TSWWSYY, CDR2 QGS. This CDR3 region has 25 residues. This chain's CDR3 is CALGEPHFLRGSLRWGASYTDRLIF. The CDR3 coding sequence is TGTGCTCTTGGGGAACCTCATTTCCTACGGGGTTCGTTACGCTGGGGAGCCTCCTACACCGATAGACTCATCTTT.

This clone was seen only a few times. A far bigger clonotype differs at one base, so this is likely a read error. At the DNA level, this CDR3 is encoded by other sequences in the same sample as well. CDR3 region: CACDTVTGGYAPVPLIF. As DNA, the CDR3 is TGTGCCTGTGACACCGTGACTGGGGGATACGCGCCTGTTCCACTCATCTTT. This chain uses TRDV2 with TRDJ1; 13 nucleotides line up with TRDD3. Here the J gene came from matching the DNA to germline, since TCRdb omits it. V shed 0 bases, J shed 10 bases, and the junction held 13 bases outside the gene matches. CDR1 is GEAIGNYY, CDR2 EKD, per germline. The CDR3 extends over 17 amino acids.

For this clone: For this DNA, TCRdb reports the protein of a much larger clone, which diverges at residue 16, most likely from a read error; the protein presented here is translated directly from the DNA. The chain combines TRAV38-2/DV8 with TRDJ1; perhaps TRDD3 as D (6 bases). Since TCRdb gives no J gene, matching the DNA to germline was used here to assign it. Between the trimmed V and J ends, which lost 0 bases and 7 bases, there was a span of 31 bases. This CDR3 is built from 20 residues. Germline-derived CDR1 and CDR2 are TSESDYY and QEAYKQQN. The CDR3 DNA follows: TGTGCTTATAGGAGCGGCACTGCTTTCCGAGTCGGGGATCGCAGGGCTAAACTCATCTTT. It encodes CAYRSGTAFRVGDRRAKLIF.

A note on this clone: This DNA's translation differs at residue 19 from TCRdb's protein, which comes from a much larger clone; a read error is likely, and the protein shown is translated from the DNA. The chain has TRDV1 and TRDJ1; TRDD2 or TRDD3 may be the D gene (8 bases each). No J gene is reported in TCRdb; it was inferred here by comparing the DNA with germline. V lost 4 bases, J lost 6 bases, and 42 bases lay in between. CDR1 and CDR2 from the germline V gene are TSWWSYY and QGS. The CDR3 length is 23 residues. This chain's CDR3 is CALGVPPLFLRGWGRDRTNKLIF. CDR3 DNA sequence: TGTGCTCTTGGGGTCCCTCCCCTCTTCCTACGTGGCTGGGGGAGAGACAGAACCAATAAACTCATCTTT.

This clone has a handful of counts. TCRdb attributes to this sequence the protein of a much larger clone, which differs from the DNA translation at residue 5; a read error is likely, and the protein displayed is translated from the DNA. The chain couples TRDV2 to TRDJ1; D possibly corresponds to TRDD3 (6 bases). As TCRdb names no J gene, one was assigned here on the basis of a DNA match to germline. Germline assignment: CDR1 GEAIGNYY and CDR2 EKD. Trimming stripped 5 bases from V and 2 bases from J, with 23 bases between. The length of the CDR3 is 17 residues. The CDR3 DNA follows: TGTGCCTGTGGGAGGGATCGGGGGGAGAAGACAACCGATAAACTCATCTTT. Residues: CACGRDRGEKTTDKLIF.

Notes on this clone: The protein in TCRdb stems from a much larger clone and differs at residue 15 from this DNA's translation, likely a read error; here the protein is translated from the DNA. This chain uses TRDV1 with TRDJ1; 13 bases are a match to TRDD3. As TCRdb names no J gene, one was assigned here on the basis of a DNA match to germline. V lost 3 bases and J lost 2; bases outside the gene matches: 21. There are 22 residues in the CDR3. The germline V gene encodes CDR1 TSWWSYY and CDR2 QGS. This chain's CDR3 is CALGEISYLYWGIRPPTDKLIF. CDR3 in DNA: TGTGCTCTTGGGGAGATTTCCTACTTGTACTGGGGGATACGTCCACCGACCGATAAACTCATCTTT.

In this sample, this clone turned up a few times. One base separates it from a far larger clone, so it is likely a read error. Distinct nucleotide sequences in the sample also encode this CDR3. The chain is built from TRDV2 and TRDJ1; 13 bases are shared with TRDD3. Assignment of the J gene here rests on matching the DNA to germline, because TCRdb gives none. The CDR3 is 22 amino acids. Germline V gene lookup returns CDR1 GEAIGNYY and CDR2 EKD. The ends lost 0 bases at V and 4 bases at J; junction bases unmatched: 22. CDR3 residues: CACDTVLTGGYAKKKHSDKLIF. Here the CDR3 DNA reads TGTGCCTGTGACACCGTCTTAACTGGGGGATACGCCAAGAAAAAGCATAGCGATAAACTCATCTTT.

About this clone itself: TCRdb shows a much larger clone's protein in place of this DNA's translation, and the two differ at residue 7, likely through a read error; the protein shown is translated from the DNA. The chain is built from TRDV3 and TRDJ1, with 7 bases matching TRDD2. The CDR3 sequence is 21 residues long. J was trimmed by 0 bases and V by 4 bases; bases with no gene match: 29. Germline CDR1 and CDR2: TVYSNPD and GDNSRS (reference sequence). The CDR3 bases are TGTGCCTCTCAAGGACACGCTTCCTATCGGCCGCCTGGGAAGTACACCGATAAACTCATCTTT. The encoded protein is CASQGHASYRPPGKYTDKLIF.

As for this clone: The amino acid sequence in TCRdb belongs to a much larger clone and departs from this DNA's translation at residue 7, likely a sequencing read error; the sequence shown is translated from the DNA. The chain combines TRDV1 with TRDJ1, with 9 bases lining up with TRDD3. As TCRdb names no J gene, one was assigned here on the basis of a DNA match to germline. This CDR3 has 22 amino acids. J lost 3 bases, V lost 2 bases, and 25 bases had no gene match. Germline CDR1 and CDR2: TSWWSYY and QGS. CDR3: CALGEAYPVFRYWGTLADKLIF. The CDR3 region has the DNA TGTGCTCTTGGGGAAGCCTATCCGGTATTCCGGTACTGGGGGACATTGGCCGATAAACTCATCTTT.

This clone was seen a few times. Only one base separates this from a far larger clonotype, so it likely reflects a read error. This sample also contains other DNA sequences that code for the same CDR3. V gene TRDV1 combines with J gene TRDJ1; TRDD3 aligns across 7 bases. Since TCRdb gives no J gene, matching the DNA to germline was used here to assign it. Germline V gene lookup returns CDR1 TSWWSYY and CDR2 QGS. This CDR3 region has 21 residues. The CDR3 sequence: CALGITVQIAGGLNYTDKLIF. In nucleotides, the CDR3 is TGCGCTCTTGGGATAACTGTCCAGATCGCTGGGGGGCTAAACTACACCGATAAACTCATCTTT.

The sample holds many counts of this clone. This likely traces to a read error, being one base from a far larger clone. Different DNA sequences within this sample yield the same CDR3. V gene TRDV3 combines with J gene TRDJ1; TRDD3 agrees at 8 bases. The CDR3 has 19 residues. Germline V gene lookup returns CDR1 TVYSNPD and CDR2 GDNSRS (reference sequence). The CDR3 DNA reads TGCGCCTCCTTTCTTCCTCCACACGGGGATACTGGGTACACCGATAAACTCATCTTT. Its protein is CASFLPPHGDTGYTDKLIF.

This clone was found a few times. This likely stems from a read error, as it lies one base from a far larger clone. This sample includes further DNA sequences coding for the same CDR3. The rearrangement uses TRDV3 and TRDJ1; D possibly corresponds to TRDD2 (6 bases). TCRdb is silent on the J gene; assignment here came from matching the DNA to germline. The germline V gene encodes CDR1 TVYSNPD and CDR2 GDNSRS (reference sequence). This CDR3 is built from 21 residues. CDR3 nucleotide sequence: TGCGCCTTCCATGGGGTCCCACGAAAGGGGACCAACCAGAAATACACCGATAAACTCATCTTT. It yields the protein CAFHGVPRKGTNQKYTDKLIF.

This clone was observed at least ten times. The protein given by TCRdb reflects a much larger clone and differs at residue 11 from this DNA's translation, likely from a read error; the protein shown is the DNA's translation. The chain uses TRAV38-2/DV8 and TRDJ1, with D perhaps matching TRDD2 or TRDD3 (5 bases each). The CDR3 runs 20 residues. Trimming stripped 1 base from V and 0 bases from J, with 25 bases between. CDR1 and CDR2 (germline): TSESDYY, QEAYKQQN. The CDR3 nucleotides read TGTGCTTATAGGAGCTTCTACTTCCCCTGGGAATACTTGTACACCGATAAACTCATCTTT. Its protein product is CAYRSFYFPWEYLYTDKLIF.

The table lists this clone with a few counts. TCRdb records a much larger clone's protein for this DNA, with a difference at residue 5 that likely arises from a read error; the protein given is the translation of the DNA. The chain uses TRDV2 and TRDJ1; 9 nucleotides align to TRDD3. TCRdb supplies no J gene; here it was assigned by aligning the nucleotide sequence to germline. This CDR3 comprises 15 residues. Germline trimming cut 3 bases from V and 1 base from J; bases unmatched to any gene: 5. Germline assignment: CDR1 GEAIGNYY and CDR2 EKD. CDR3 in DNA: TGTGCCTGTGACTCACTGGGGGAGCTCACCGATAAACTCATCTTT. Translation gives CACDSLGELTDKLIF.

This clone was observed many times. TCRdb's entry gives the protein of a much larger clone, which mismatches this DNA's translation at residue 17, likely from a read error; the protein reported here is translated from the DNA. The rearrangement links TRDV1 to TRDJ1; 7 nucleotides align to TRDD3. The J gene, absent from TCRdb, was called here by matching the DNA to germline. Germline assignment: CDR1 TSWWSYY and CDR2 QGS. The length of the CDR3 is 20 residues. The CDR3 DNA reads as TGTGCTCTTGGGGAATCGGCCTACCTTATACTGGGGATCTACACCGATAGACTCATCTTT. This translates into CALGESAYLILGIYTDRLIF.

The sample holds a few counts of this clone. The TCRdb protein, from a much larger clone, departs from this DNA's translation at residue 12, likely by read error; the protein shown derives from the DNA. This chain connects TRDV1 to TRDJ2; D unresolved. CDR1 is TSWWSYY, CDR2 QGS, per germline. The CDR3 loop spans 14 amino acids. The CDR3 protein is CALGELDLTAQFFF. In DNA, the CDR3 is TGTGCTCTTGGGGAACTAGATTTGACAGCACAATTCTTCTTT.

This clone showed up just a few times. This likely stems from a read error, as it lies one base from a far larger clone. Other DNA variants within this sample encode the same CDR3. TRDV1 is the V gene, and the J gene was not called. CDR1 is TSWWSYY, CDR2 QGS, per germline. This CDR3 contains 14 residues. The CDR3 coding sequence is TGTGCTCTTGGGGATTGTTTTCCCCTCTATAAACTTATCTTT. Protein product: CALGDCFPLYKLIF.

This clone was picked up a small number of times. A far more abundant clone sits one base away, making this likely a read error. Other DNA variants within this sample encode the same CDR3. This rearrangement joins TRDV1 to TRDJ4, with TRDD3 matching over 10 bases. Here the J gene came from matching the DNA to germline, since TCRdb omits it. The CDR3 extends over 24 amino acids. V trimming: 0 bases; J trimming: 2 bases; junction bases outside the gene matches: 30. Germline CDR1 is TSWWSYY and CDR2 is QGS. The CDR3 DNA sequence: TGTGCTCTTGGGGAACTAACTTTTCCGCTTCCTACGGGTCCTACCGGGGGATACGCGAGACCCCTGATCTTT. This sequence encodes CALGELTFPLPTGPTGGYARPLIF.

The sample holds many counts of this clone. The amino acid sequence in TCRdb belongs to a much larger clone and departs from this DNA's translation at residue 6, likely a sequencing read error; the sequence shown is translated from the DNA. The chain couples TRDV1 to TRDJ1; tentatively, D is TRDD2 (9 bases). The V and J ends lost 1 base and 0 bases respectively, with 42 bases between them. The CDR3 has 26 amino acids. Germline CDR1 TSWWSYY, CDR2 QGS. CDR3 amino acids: CALGEPALSPSYIEGYAKQYTDKLIF. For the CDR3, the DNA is TGTGCTCTTGGGGAACCGGCCCTTTCCCCTTCCTACATCGAGGGATACGCCAAACAGTACACCGATAAACTCATCTTT.

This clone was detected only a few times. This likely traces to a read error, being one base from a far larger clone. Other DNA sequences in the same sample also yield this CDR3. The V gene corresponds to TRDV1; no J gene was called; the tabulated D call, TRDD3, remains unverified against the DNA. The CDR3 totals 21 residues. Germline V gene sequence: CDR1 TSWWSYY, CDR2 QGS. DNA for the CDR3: TGTGCTCTTGGGGAACTCCATCTCTACTGGTCCTTCCCTTGTAGGATCGATAAACTCATCTTC. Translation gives CALGELHLYWSFPCRIDKLIF.

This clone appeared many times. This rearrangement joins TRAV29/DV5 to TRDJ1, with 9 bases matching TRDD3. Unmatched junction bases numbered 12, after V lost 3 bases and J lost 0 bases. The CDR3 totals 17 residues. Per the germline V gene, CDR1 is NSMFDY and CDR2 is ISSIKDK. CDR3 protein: CAAKISTGGHYTDKLIF. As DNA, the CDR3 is TGTGCAGCAAAGATTAGTACTGGGGGACACTACACCGATAAACTCATCTTT. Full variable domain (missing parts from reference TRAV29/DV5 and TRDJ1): DQQVKQNSPSLSVQEGRISILNCDYTNSMFDYFLWYKKYPAEGPTFLISISSIKDKNEDGRFTVFLNKSAKHLSLHIVPSQPGDSAVYFCAAKISTGGHYTDKLIFGKGTRVTVEP.